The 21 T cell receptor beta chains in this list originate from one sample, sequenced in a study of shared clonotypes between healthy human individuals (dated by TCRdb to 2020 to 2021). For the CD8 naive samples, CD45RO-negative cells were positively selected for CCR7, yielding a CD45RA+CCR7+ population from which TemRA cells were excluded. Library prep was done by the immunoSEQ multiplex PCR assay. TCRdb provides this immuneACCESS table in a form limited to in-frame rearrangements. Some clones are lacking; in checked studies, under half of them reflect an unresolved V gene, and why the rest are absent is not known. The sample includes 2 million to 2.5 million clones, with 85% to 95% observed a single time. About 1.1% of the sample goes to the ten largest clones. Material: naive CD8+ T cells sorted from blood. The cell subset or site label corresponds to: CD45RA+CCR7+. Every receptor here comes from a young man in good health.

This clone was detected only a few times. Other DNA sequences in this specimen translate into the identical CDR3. This chain's CDR3 is CASSLVGTYEQYF. The CDR3, as DNA: TGTGCCAGCAGCTTGGTCGGGACCTACGAGCAGTACTTC. The chain carries TRBV7-9 and TRBJ2-7, with D tentatively TRBD2 (5 bases). Germline CDR1 reads SEHNR; CDR2 reads FQNEAQ (reference sequence). The V and J ends lost 3 bases and 2 bases respectively, with 8 bases between them. The CDR3 runs 13 residues.

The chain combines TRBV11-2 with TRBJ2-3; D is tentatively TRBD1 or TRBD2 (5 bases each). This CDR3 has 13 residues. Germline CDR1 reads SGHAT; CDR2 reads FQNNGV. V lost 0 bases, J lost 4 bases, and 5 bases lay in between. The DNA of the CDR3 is TGTGCCAGCAGCTTAGAGGGGGCAGATACGCAGTATTTT. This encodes CASSLEGADTQYF.

CDR3 residues: CASSQDGWNTEAFF. The DNA for the CDR3 is TGCGCCAGCAGCCAAGATGGATGGAACACTGAAGCTTTCTTT. V usage is TRBV4-3 and J usage is TRBJ1-1; D call uncertain. Germline V gives CDR1 LGHNA, CDR2 YSLEER. CDR3 length: 14 amino acids. Trimming left V 0 bases short and J 1 base short, with 6 bases between.

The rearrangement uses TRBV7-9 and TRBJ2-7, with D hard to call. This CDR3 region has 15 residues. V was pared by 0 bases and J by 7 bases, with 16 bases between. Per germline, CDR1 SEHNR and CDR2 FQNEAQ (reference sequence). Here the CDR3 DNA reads TGTGCCAGCAGCTTAGCTGGAAGAATCTTGGGGGAGCAGTACTTC. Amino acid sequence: CASSLAGRILGEQYF.

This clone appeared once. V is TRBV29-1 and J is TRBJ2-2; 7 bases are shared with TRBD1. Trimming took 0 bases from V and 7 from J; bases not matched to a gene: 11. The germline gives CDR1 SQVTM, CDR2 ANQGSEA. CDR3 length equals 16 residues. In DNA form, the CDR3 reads TGCAGCGTTGAAGATCATGGAGTACAGGGGCACGGGGAGCTGTTTTTT. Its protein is CSVEDHGVQGHGELFF.

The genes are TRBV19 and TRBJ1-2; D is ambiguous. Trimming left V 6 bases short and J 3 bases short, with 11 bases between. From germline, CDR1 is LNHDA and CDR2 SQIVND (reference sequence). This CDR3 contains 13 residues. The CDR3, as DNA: TGTGCCAGTAGCTTCGACACCGACTATGGCTACACCTTC. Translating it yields CASSFDTDYGYTF.

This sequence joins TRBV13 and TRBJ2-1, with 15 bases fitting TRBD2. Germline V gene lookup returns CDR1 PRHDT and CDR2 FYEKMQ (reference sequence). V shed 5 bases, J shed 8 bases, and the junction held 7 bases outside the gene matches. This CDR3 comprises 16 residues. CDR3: CASSPGTSGGRDEQFF. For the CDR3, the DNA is TGTGCCAGCAGCCCGGGGACTAGCGGGGGGCGTGATGAGCAGTTCTTC.

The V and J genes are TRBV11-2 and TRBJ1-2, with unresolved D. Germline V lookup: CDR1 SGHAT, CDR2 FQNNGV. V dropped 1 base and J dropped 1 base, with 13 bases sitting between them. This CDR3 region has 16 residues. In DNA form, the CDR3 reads TGTGCCAGCAGCTTAGGGGCGTTAGCCCTTAACTATGGCTACACCTTC. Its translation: CASSLGALALNYGYTF.

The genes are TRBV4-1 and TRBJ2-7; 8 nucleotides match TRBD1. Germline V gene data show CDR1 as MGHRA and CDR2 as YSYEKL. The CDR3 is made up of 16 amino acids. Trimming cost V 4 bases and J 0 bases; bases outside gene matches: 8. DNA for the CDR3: TGCGCCAGCAGCCCTTCATCCGGGACAGGCTCCTACGAGCAGTACTTC. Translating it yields CASSPSSGTGSYEQYF.

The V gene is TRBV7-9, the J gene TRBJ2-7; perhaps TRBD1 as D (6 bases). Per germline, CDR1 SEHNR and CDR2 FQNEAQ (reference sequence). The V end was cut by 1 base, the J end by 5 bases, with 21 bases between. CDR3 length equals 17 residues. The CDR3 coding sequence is TGTGCCAGCAGCTTAGAACTTTGGGGGCGATATGCCGACGAGCAGTACTTC. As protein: CASSLELWGRYADEQYF.

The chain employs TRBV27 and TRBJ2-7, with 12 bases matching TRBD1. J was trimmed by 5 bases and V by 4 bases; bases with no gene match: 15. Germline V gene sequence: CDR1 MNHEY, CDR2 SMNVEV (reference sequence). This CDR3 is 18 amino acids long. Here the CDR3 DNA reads TGTGCCAGCAGTTCCGGGACAGGGGGCCAATTCGGGCCGGACGAGCAGTACTTC. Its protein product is CASSSGTGGQFGPDEQYF.

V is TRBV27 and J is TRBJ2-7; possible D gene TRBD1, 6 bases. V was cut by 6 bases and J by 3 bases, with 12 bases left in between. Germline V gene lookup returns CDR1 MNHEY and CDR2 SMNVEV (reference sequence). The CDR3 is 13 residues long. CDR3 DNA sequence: TGTGCCAGCAGCCAAGACAGGTTCTACGAGCAGTACTTC. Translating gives CASSQDRFYEQYF.

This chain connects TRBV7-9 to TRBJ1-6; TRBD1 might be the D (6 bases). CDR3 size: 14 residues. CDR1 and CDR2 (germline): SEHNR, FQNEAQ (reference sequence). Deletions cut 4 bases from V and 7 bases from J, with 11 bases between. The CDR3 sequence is CASSSGAPNSPLHF. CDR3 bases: TGTGCCAGCAGCTCGGGGGCGCCCAATTCACCCCTCCACTTT. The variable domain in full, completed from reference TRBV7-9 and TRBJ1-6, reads DTGVSQNPRHKITKRGQNVTFRCDPISEHNRLYWYRQTLGQGPEFLTYFQNEAQLEKSRLLSDRFSAERPKGSFSTLEIQRTEQGDSAMYLCASSSGAPNSPLHFGNGTRLTVT.

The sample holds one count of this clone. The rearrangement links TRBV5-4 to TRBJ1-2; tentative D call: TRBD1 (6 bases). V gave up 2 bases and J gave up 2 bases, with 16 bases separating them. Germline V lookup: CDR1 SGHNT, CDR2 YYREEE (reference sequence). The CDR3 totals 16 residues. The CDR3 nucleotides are TGTGCCAGCAGCTTAGCCGGGACATTGACCAACTATGGCTACACCTTC. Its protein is CASSLAGTLTNYGYTF.

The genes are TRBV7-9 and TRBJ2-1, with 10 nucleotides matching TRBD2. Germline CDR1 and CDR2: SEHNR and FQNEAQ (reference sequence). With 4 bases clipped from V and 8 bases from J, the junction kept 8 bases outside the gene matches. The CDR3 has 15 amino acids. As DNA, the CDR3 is TGTGCCAGCAGCTATCTAGCGGGGGAGAACGATGAGCAGTTCTTC. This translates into CASSYLAGENDEQFF.

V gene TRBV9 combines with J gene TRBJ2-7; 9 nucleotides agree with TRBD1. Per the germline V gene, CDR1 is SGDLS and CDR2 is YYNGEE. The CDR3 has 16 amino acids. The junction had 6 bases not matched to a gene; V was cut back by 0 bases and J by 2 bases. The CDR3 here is CASSVEEGQGTYEQYF. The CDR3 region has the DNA TGTGCCAGCAGCGTAGAAGAGGGACAGGGAACCTACGAGCAGTACTTC.

CDR3 region: CSVVPTGKFYEQYF. As DNA, the CDR3 is TGCAGCGTTGTCCCGACAGGAAAATTCTACGAGCAGTACTTC. The V gene is TRBV29-1, the J gene TRBJ2-7; TRBD1 is a possible D gene (6 bases). The V gene's germline CDR1 is SQVTM and CDR2 ANQGSEA. The CDR3 spans 14 residues. V lost 4 bases and J 3 bases, leaving 16 bases between the germline ends.

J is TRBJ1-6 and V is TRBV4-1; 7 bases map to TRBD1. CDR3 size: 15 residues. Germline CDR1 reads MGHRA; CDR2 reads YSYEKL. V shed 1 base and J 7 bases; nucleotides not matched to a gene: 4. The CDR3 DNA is TGCGCCAGCAGCCAAGTTCCAGGGGGGAATTCACCCCTCCACTTT. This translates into CASSQVPGGNSPLHF.

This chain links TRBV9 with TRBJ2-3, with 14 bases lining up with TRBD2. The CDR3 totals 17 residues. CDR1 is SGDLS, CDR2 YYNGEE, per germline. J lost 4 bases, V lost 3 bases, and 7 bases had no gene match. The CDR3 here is CASSETSGGAESDTQYF. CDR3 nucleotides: TGTGCCAGCAGCGAGACTAGCGGGGGGGCTGAGTCAGATACGCAGTATTTT.

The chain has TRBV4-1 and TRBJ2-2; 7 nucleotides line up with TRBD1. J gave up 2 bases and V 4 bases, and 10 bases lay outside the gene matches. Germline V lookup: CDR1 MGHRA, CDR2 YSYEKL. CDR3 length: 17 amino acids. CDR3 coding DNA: TGCGCCAGCAGCCCTAGGACAGGCCGACAAAACACCGGGGAGCTGTTTTTT. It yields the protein CASSPRTGRQNTGELFF.

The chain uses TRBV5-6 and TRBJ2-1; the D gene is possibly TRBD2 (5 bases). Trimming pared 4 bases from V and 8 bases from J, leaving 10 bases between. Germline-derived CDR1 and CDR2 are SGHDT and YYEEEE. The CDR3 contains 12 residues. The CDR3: CASSALAYEQFF. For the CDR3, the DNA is TGTGCCAGCAGCGCGCTAGCCTATGAGCAGTTCTTC. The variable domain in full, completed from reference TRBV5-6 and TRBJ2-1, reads DAGVTQSPTHLIKTRGQQVTLRCSPKSGHDTVSWYQQALGQGPQFIFQYYEEEERQRGNFPDRFSGHQFPNYSSELNVNALLLGDSALYLCASSALAYEQFFGPGTRLTVL.